The rows below give T cell receptor beta chains drawn from one sample of a study of cytomegalovirus exposure and HLA in healthy donors. Libraries were prepared by immunoSEQ multiplex PCR; TCRdb keeps only in-frame clonotypes and omits some of them. This sample has 150,000 to 200,000 clones, with roughly 82% found just once. The sequenced sample was PBMCs. These receptors all stem from a man in his forties in good health and CMV-seronegative. CDR3s include the opening cysteine and the closing phenylalanine or tryptophan. Fields, in order: J gene, clone size, D gene, V gene, CDR3 DNA, CDR3 protein. D genes are given only for firm matches. Clone size is given for some rows only: seen once, a few or many times, or a class if the clone is expanded.

TRBJ1-1	-	TRBD1	TRBV7-6	TGTGCCAGCAGCCAATATACGGGACAGGGTGCTGAAGCTTTCTTT	CASSQYTGQGAEAFF
TRBJ2-1	-	TRBD1	TRBV7-8	TGTGCCAGCAGCTTGATACAGGGGATAACCTACAATGAGCAGTTCTTC	CASSLIQGITYNEQFF
TRBJ2-7	-	-	TRBV7-2	TGTGCCAGCAGCCCAGGGGCTTACGAGCAGTACTTC	CASSPGAYEQYF
TRBJ2-3	-	TRBD1	TRBV2	TGTGCCATCTCCCTTGGGACAGGGAAGAGGGCAGATACGCAGTATTTT	CAISLGTGKRADTQYF
TRBJ2-7	-	-	TRBV4-1	TGCGCCAGCAGCCAACAGGGGAACGGGTACGAGCAGTACTTC	CASSQQGNGYEQYF
TRBJ2-3	once	-	TRBV5-1	TGCGCCAGCAGCTTAAATTTACGAGGGAAGGGTAGCACAGATACGCAGTATTTT	CASSLNLRGKGSTDTQYF
TRBJ2-5	-	TRBD1	TRBV28	TGTGCCAGCAGTTCCGGAGGACAGGGTTACGAGACCCAGTACTTC	CASSSGGQGYETQYF
TRBJ1-2	-	TRBD1	TRBV4-1	TGCGCCAGCAGCCAAGATACGACAGGGGGCGGATATGGCTACACCTTC	CASSQDTTGGGYGYTF
TRBJ1-3	-	-	TRBV11-3	TGTGCCAGCAGCGCGAGAAGCTCTGGAAACACCATATATTTT	CASSARSSGNTIYF
TRBJ2-1	once	TRBD2	TRBV5-1	TGCGCCACCTTAAAACTAGCGGGAGTTCCCGGCAATGAGCAGTTCTTC	CATLKLAGVPGNEQFF
TRBJ1-5	once	-	TRBV5-5	TGTGCCAGCAGCTTGGGGCAGGGAAATTCTAACAATCAGCCCCAGCATTTT	CASSLGQGNSNNQPQHF
TRBJ2-6	-	-	TRBV7-9	TGTGCCAGCAGCTTAGTCCGGGGAGCTGGGGCCAACGTCCTGACTTTC	CASSLVRGAGANVLTF
TRBJ1-1	-	-	TRBV4-1	TGCGCCAGCAGCCCCTGGGAACAGGGTGGGATGAACACTGAAGCTTTCTTT	CASSPWEQGGMNTEAFF
TRBJ2-3	-	-	TRBV21-1	TGTGCCCTCCGGACAGATACGCAGTATTTT	CALRTDTQYF
TRBJ2-1	-	TRBD2	TRBV7-2	TGTGCCAGCAGCTTCATTAGCGGTGGGGGGGGAAATGAGCAGTTCTTC	CASSFISGGGGNEQFF
TRBJ2-1	-	TRBD2	TRBV4-1	TGCGCCAGCAGCCAACGACGCGGACTAGCGGGGAATGAGCAGTTCTTC	CASSQRRGLAGNEQFF
TRBJ1-4	-	TRBD1	TRBV6-4	TGTGCCAGCAGTGCAGGGACAGGCCTAAATGAAAAACTGTTTTTT	CASSAGTGLNEKLFF
TRBJ2-3	-	-	TRBV7-2	TGTGCCAGCAGCTCCAGTCGGGGGAGCACAGATACGCAGTATTTT	CASSSSRGSTDTQYF
TRBJ1-5	-	-	TRBV18	TGTGCCAGCTCTATCAACCGGGATCCCGTAATTGGGCCCCAGCATTTT	CASSINRDPVIGPQHF
TRBJ2-1	once	TRBD2	TRBV5-6	TGTGCCAGCAGCTTGGTGGGACTAGCTTACAATGAGCAGTTCTTC	CASSLVGLAYNEQFF
TRBJ2-2	-	TRBD2	TRBV5-5	TGTGCCAGCAGCTTGAGCGGGGCTCTCACCGGGGAGCTGTTTTTT	CASSLSGALTGELFF
TRBJ2-2	-	-	TRBV6-5	TGTGCCAGCATCAGCGCGAACACCGGGGAGCTGTTTTTT	CASISANTGELFF
TRBJ2-7	-	TRBD2	TRBV9	TGTGCCAGCAGCGTCACTAGCGGGAGGGCCGTCGAGCAGTACTTC	CASSVTSGRAVEQYF
TRBJ1-5	few	-	TRBV30	TGTGCCGGAAGTCAGGGAAAGAATCAGCCCCAGCATTTT	CAGSQGKNQPQHF
TRBJ1-2	-	TRBD1	TRBV11-2	TGTGCCAGCAGCTTAGATCGAACAGGGGGTGGCTACACCTTC	CASSLDRTGGGYTF
TRBJ1-6	few	TRBD1	TRBV6-5	TGTGCCAGCAGTTATCAGTTGGGACAGGGGAATTCACCCCTCCACTTT	CASSYQLGQGNSPLHF
TRBJ2-1	-	TRBD2	TRBV15	TGTGCCACCAGCAGACTACAACTCAGTAGCGGGAGGTCCTACAATGAGCAGTTCTTC	CATSRLQLSSGRSYNEQFF
TRBJ2-7	-	-	TRBV21-1	TGTGCCAGCAGCAAAGACCCTTCTAGGGGCGGGGGGCAGCGTGAGCAGTACTTC	CASSKDPSRGGGQREQYF
TRBJ1-3	-	-	TRBV2	TGTGCCAGCAGTAGTGACAGGAAGAGCTCTGGAAACACCATATATTTT	CASSSDRKSSGNTIYF
TRBJ2-4	-	TRBD1	TRBV5-1	TGCGCCAGCAGCTTCGGGACAGTCAAAAACATTCAGTACTTC	CASSFGTVKNIQYF
TRBJ1-5	-	-	TRBV30	TGTGCCTGGAGAGCTACCGGGACACTAAGCAATCAGCCCCAGCATTTT	CAWRATGTLSNQPQHF